This T cell receptor (beta chain) was identified in a study of shared clonotypes between healthy human individuals. An assay was performed, and its level was deep. Authors' data handling: As immunoSEQ supplied junction-only sequences (without quality scores), filtering differed. TCRdb keeps only in-frame clones here, not all; method: immunoSEQ multiplex PCR. V, J and clone size are those of that table, while D and trimming were read from the DNA. The sample has some 2.1 million clones, less than 95% seen once; the top ten hold roughly 1%. Study-wide points: Genetic and exposure-history diversity was limited by the few donors.

CD8 cells classed as naive were CD45RO-negative and positively selected for CCR7, excluding terminally differentiated effector memory CD45RA+ cells. The germline V gene has CDR1 SGHAT and CDR2 FQNNGV. Trimming took 0 bases from V and 0 from J, leaving 6 bases between them. The CDR3 has 15 residues. Notes on this clone: Its target is not known. This sample also contains other DNA sequences that code for the same CDR3.

V gene TRBV11-2 combines with J gene TRBJ1-5; D unresolved. This TCR derives from a man aged 18 to 35 in good health. Sequencing was carried out using naive CD8+ T cells sorted from blood. The CDR3 region has the DNA TGTGCCAGCAGCTTAGACGGAAATAGCAATCAGCCCCAGCATTTT. It specifies CASSLDGNSNQPQHF.